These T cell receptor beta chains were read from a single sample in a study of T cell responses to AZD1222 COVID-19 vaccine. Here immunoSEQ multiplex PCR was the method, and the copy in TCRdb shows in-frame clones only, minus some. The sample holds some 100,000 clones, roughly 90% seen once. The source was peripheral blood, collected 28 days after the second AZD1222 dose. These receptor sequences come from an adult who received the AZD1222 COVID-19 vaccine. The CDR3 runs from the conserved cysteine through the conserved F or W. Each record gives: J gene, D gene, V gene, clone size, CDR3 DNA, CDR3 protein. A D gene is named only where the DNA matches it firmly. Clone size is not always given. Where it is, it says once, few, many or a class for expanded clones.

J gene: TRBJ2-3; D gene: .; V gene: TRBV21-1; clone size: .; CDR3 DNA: TGTGCCAGCAGCAACATTCCCCCACCACACTCAGATACGCAGTATTTT; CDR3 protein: CASSNIPPPHSDTQYF
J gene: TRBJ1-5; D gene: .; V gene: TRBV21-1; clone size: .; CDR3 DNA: TGTGCCAGCAGCTTCCGACAGGGGCGGGGCAATCAGCCCCAGCATTTT; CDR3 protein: CASSFRQGRGNQPQHF
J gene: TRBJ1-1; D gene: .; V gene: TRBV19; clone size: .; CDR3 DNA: TGTGCCAGTAGTATAGGCCATATGGGCACTGAAGCTTTCTTT; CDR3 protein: CASSIGHMGTEAFF
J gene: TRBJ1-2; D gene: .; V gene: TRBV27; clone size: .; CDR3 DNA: TGTGCCAGCAGGAGCGGGGTCCTTAACTATGGCTACACCTTC; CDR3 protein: CASRSGVLNYGYTF
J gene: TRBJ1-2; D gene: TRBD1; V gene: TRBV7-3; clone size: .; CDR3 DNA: TGTGCCAGCAGTTCACGGACAGGGTTAAACTATGGCTACACCTTC; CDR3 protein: CASSSRTGLNYGYTF
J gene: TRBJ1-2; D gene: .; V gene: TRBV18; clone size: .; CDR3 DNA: TGTGCCAGCTCACCACCGGTGGCAGGGCGGGCCTATGGCTACACCTTC; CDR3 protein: CASSPPVAGRAYGYTF
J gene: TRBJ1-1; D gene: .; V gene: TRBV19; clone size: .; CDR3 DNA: TGTGCCAGTAGTACAAATAGACAGGCGAACACTGAAGCTTTCTTT; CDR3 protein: CASSTNRQANTEAFF
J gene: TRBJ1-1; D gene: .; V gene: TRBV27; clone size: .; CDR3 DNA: TGTGCCAGCTCGTCCCTCGACGGGAACACTGAAGCTTTCTTT; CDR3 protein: CASSSLDGNTEAFF
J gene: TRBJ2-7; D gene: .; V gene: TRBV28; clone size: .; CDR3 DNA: TGTGCCAGCAGTTTATGGGGGGGCGTGGGCTACGAGCAGTACTTC; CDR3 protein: CASSLWGGVGYEQYF
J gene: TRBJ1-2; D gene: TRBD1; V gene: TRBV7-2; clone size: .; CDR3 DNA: TGTGCCAGCAGCCAGACAGGGAACTATGGCTACACCTTC; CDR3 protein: CASSQTGNYGYTF
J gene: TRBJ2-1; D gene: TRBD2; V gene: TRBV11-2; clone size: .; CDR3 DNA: TGTGCCAGCAGCTCTCTTCCGGGGGGAAATGAGCAGTTCTTC; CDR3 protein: CASSSLPGGNEQFF
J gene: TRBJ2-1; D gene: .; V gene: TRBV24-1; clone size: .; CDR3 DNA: TGTGCCACCAGTGTTGCGGTCGGGGAGCAGTTCTTC; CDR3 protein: CATSVAVGEQFF
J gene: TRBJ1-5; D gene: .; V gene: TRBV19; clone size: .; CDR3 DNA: TGTCGAGGGCAGGAGCCCCAGCATTTT; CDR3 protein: CRGQEPQHF
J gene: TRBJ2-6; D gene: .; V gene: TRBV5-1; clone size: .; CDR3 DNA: TGCGCCAGCAGCTTGGTGAGTAGCCCGATCTCTGGGGCCAACGTCCTGACTTTC; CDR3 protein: CASSLVSSPISGANVLTF
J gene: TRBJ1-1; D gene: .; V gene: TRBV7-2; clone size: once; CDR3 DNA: TGTGCCAGCAGCTTAGGGCGGCAGAACACTGAAGCTTTCTTT; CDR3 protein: CASSLGRQNTEAFF
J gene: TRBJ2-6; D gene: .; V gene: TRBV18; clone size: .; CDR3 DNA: TGTGCCAGCTCACTAGAGATGCAGTCCTCTGGGGCCAACGTCCTGACTTTC; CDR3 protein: CASSLEMQSSGANVLTF